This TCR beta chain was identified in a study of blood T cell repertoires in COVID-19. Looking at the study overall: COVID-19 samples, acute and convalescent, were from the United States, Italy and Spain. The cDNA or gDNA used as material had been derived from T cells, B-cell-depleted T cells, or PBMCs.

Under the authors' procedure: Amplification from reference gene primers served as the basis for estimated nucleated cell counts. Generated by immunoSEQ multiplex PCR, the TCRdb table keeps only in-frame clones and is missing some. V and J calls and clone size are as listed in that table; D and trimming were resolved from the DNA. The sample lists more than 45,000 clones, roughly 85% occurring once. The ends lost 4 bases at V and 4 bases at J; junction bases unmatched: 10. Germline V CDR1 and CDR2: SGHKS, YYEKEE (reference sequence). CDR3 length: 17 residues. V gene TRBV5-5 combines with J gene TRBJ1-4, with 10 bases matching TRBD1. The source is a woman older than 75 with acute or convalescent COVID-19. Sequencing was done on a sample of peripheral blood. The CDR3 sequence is CASSPRGQGTGNEKLFF. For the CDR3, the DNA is TGTGCCAGCAGCCCCAGGGGACAGGGGACCGGTAATGAAAAACTGTTTTTT.